This T cell receptor beta chain was retrieved from a study of blood T cells in healthy people across ages (dated by TCRdb to between 2014 and 2016). Regarding the research as a whole: Template switching captured roughly one uniquely barcoded TCR beta cDNA molecule per two T cells in model experiments. The donors were split into four age groups: young (average about 16 years), middle-aged (about 40), aged (more than 60) and long-lived (approximately 80). Using the same blood draw, the study looked at two additional independent replicas of 1 million unique cDNA reads for two donors, one aged 18 to 30 and the other aged 80 or older. To avoid experimental bias, donors of different ages were randomly spread across the sequencing lanes. Age-related changes in TCR beta repertoire diversity were measured in the study by deep sequencing normalized with unique cDNA molecular identifiers.

Worth noting for this clonotype: Its antigen is not yet known. No base quality information exists; no much larger clone differs at one position.

Paper-wide results and their limitations: The percentage of naive T cells measured by flow cytometry correlated strongly with observed TCR beta diversity. As age increased, observed TCR beta diversity per million T cells dropped in a roughly linear way, and a significant reduction was already evident by age 40. Donor CMV infection status was unknown, potentially confounding age-related changes in expanded clonotypes. Estimates of total diversity based on one million sequenced T cells were regarded as lower bounds and as underestimates. Compared with the aged group, more naive CD4+ T cells, fewer expanded clones and increased TCR diversity were shown by the long-lived group, suggesting age selection. Because profiling used bulk unsorted PBMCs, naive and antigen-experienced compartments could not be compared conclusively.

Systemically healthy Caucasian individuals from Russia, 35 to 50 in total and aged roughly 6 to 90 years, were included as donors. Ten milliliters of peripheral blood were drawn from each donor into EDTA-treated Vacutainer tubes. PBMCs were isolated by Ficoll-Paque density-gradient centrifugation, with at least 6 million obtained per sample. Total RNA was extracted from PBMCs with Trizol reagent, with at least 6 micrograms obtained per sample. Naive CD45RAhigh/CD27high T cell percentages were measured by flow cytometry on a PBMC aliquot from every donor. The CDR3 spans 16 residues, from the cysteine through the phenylalanine. Kept here is only the CDR3 DNA, which spans 48 bases and is read in frame from base 1. Trimming removed 7 bases from V and 7 bases from J, leaving 20 bases between the germline ends. Sequences SNHLY (CDR1) and FYNNEI (CDR2) are obtained from the germline V gene. To prepare the library, 5' RACE was applied. Sequencing used an Illumina HiSeq 2500. The second PCR ran for about 7 to 11 cycles and used a J-beta primer mix along with a sample-barcoded 5' primer. A template-switch 5' adaptor carrying 12 random nucleotides introduced a unique molecular identifier onto each TCR beta cDNA molecule. Each sample yielded at least 3 million CDR3-containing paired-end reads. The Mint cDNA synthesis kit, primed by a TRBC-specific oligonucleotide, was used to synthesize first-strand cDNA from all RNA. Following uracil-DNA glycosylase treatment, all cDNA underwent a first 18-cycle PCR with the universal primers M1SS and BC2_uni_R. The study's own analysis went as follows. For normalization, 1 million high-quality reads were randomly selected from each sample, with every read carrying a distinct molecular identifier. Instead of being binned into consensus sequences, reads that shared molecular identifiers were thrown out. MiTCR, run with a Q25 quality threshold and the strictest error-elimination algorithm, handled CDR3 identification, clonotype clustering and error correction. A nonparametric unseen species model with Euler transformation was used to estimate lower-bound total TCR beta diversity. TCRdb applied fastp at Q25 and MiXCR to the public reads, then kept only in-frame beta chains. Each record represents a unique CDR3 protein, reported with the most common genes and DNA among its rows. The V and J calls shown here were made by TCRdb, not taken from the authors' results. Here the sample has hundreds of thousands of distinct CDR3 sequences; more than 55% occur a single time. Jointly, the top ten make up more than 25% of the sample.

The receptor chain draws on TRBV2 and TRBJ1-6; TRBD1 might be the D gene, on 5 matching bases. This TCR came from a man in his forties in good health. Specimen: blood. CDR3 protein: CASISEAGTDNSPLHF. The DNA sequence follows: TGTGCCAGCATTTCAGAAGCAGGGACGGACAATTCACCCCTCCACTTT.